This T cell receptor beta chain was profiled in a study of T cell responses to AZD1222 COVID-19 vaccine. In regard to this clone: The antigen is unknown.

Investigators merged groups given second doses at roughly 4 or roughly 12 weeks. The study's findings and limits: Among vaccine-associated CD4 TCRs, coverage spanned spike, with dominance at 160-218 and 743-854. Clonal diversity was possibly underestimated, and the donors were mostly white British, with more females.

The trim removed 1 base at V and 2 bases at J, leaving 1 base unmatched. The CDR3 contains 15 residues. Germline V gene lookup returns CDR1 LNHNV and CDR2 YYDKDF (reference sequence). Profiled with immunoSEQ multiplex PCR; TCRdb holds only in-frame clones, not every one. Of more than 120,000 clones in the sample, roughly nine tenths were seen once. Here the sequenced sample was peripheral blood, taken 28 days after the second AZD1222 dose. The genes are TRBV15 and TRBJ2-3, with 9 bases that match TRBD2. This receptor was taken from an adult who received the AZD1222 COVID-19 vaccine. In DNA, the CDR3 is TGTGCCACCAGCAGAGGGACTAGCGACACAGATACGCAGTATTTT. Its protein is CATSRGTSDTDTQYF.